The T cell receptor (beta chain) described here comes from a study of blood T cell repertoires in COVID-19. At the level of the study: PBMCs, B-cell-depleted T cells, or T cells were the source of the cDNA or gDNA that made up the material.

Generated by immunoSEQ multiplex PCR, the TCRdb table keeps only in-frame clones and is missing some. Found here are roughly 410,000 clones, 70% to 90% of them singletons; the top ten hold less than 2%. The CDR3 extends over 16 amino acids. Germline loops: CDR1 MDHEN, CDR2 SYDVKM. V was clipped by 6 bases and J by 0 bases; unmatched bases: 7. This clonotype was obtained from a woman aged 40-49 years with COVID-19, enrolled during active disease. The material sequenced was peripheral blood. V and J are TRBV28 and TRBJ2-2; 7 bases align to TRBD1. CDR3 sequence (DNA): TGTGCCAGCAGCCACCGACAGGGTCCGAACACCGGGGAGCTGTTTTTT. Translation: CASSHRQGPNTGELFF.